This T cell receptor (beta chain) was captured by sequencing in a study of shared clonotypes between healthy human individuals. CDR1 and CDR2 (germline): GTSNPN, SVGIG (reference sequence). The CDR3 runs 13 residues. V gave up 1 base and J gave up 7 bases, with 10 bases separating them. Spread over ten immunoSEQ deep assay plates, unsorted PBMC DNA underwent sequencing. Assay used: immunoSEQ multiplex PCR; TCRdb lists only in-frame clones, some missing. Of 490,000 or so clones detected, 76% appear once; the ten largest clones hold over 10%. This chain uses TRBV30 with TRBJ2-2; D gene uncertain. The sequence was obtained from a woman aged 35 to 49 in good health. Some clones in this sample may be carry-over from other donors' samples. The sequencing sample was made of PBMCs. The CDR3 DNA follows: TGTGCCTGGAGTGGCGTTGTGATCGGGGAGCTGTTTTTT. It encodes CAWSGVVIGELFF.